What follows describes a single T cell receptor (beta chain). The data were taken from a study of blood T cell repertoires in COVID-19. Whole-study context: T cells, B-cell-depleted T cells, or PBMCs supplied cDNA or gDNA.

V shed 3 bases, J shed 0 bases, and the junction held 3 bases outside the gene matches. CDR1 is MNHEY and CDR2 is SVGEGT in the germline V gene. CDR3 length equals 16 residues. Repertoires were generated with immunoSEQ multiplex PCR, while TCRdb's copy carries only in-frame clones and drops some. The sample yields about 280,000 clones, about 88% seen once. The origin of this receptor is a woman aged 55-75 years in a cohort exposed to, infected with or recovered from COVID-19 (not recorded which). This chain joins TRBV6-2 or TRBV6-3 and TRBJ2-1; 9 nucleotides match TRBD2. Sequences were obtained from PBMCs or T cells enriched from blood (not recorded which). DNA of the CDR3: TGTGCCAGCAGTTATCAGCGGGAGGCCTCCTACAATGAGCAGTTCTTC. Its protein product is CASSYQREASYNEQFF.